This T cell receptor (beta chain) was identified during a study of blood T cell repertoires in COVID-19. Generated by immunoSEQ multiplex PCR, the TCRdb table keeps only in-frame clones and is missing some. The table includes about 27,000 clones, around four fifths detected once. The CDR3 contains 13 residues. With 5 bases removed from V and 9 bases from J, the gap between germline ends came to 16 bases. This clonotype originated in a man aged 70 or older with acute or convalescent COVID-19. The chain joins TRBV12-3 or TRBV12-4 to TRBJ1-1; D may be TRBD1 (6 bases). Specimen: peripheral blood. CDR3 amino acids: CASSPTGRRKAFF. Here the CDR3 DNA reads TGTGCCAGCAGTCCCACAGGGCGGAGAAAAGCTTTCTTT.